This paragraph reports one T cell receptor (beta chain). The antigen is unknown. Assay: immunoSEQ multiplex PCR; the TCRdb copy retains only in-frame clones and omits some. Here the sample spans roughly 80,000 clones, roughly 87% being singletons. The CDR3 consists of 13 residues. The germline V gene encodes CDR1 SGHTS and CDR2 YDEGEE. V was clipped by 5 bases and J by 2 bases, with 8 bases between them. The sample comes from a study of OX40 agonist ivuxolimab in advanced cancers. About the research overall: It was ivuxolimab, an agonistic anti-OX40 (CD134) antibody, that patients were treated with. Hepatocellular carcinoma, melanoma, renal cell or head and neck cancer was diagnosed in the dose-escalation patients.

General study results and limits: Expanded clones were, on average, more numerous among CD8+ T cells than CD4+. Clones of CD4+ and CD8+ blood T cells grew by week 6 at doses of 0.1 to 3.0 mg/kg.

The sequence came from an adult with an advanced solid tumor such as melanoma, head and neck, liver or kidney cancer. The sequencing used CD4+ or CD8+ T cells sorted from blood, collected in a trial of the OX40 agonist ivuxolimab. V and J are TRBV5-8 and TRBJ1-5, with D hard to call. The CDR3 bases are TGTGCCAGCAGACTACAAGGCAATCAGCCCCAGCATTTT. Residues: CASRLQGNQPQHF. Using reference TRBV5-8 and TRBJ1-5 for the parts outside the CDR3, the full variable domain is EAGVTQSPTHLIKTRGQQATLRCSPISGHTSVYWYQQALGLGLQFLLWYDEGEERNRGNFPPRFSGRQFPNYSSELNVNALELEDSALYLCASRLQGNQPQHFGDGTRLSIL.